A single T cell receptor (beta chain) is shown here with its context. The antigen is not known. Alongside a J-beta primer mix, a sample-barcoded 5' primer served in a second PCR lasting about 7 to 11 cycles. Every single cDNA molecule received a tag from a template-switch adaptor with 12 random nucleotides. Each of the samples gave a minimum of 3 million paired-end reads that contained CDR3. MiXCR, applied by TCRdb to the 5' RACE reads, yields one record per CDR3 protein. The sample lists around 1,000,000 distinct CDR3 sequences; 35% to 40% were seen once. The sample belongs to a study of blood T cells in healthy people across ages. General observations from the study: Shifts in expanded clonotypes may have been confounded by donor CMV status, which was unknown.

Isolation yielded PBMCs, at least 7 million per sample, in every case. Germline CDR1 is DFQATT and CDR2 is SNEGSKA (reference sequence). The CDR3 has 14 residues. V dropped 0 bases and J dropped 8 bases, with 13 bases sitting between them. Sequencing used blood. The clonotype originates from a man aged 18 to 29 in good health. The chain couples TRBV20-1 to TRBJ1-4, with D uncertain. Here the CDR3 reads CSAREGRGREKLFF. CDR3 nucleotides: TGCAGTGCTAGAGAGGGCAGAGGGCGCGAAAAACTGTTTTTT.